This TCR beta chain stems from a study of response to subunit inactivated influenza vaccine. The study, taken as a whole, reports: The study's authors posited that every seasonal influenza vaccination enlists few new T cells.

This clonotype has only a few counts. The antigen is unknown. TCRdb reprocessed the RT-PCR reads via MiXCR and lists one record per CDR3 protein. The sample includes a few hundred thousand distinct CDR3 sequences, 21% of them seen just once. This CDR3 comprises 15 residues. Germline lookup yields CDR1 LNHDA and CDR2 SQIVND (reference sequence). The V and J ends lost 7 bases and 0 bases respectively, with 12 bases between them. Sequenced here: PBMCs from blood, sampled less than 22 months after vaccination. This rearrangement joins TRBV19 to TRBJ2-2; D is uncertain. The clonotype comes from a man in his fifties or sixties who received an inactivated influenza vaccine. In DNA, the CDR3 is TGTGCCAGTAAACCCAGGAGAGCGAACACCGGGGAGCTGTTTTTT. Its translation: CASKPRRANTGELFF.